A single sample gave rise to the 26 T cell receptor beta chains below, sequenced in a study of beta chain features in type 1 diabetes. All of the isolated RNA was reverse transcribed, so expressed TCRB transcripts were sequenced. Data came from immunoSEQ multiplex PCR; TCRdb stores just in-frame clones and leaves some out. This sample yields about 140,000 clones, of which 9% to 10% are seen a single time; about 0.6% belongs to the top ten. What was sequenced was central memory CD4+ T cells from blood. These receptors were collected from a woman between 35 and 50 years old in good health.

This clone was seen a handful of times. The chain employs TRBV7-2 and TRBJ1-6; 12 nucleotides agree with TRBD1. The CDR3 runs to 16 residues. The junction had 10 bases not matched to a gene; V was cut back by 6 bases and J by 10 bases. Germline V lookup: CDR1 SGHTA, CDR2 FQGNSA. CDR3 loop: CASSSVSGTGGSPLHF. As DNA, the CDR3 is TGTGCCAGCAGTTCAGTATCCGGGACAGGGGGCTCACCCCTCCACTTT.

This clone has a count of ten or more. One end of the junction is discordant with germline, which a read error may explain. CDR3 nucleotide sequence: TGTGCCAGCAGCCAAGACCAGGGATCCTCCAATAATTCACCCCTCCACTTT. It yields the protein CASSQDQGSSNNSPLHF. The rearrangement uses TRBV4-2 and TRBJ1-6; perhaps TRBD1 as D (5 bases). The CDR3 length is 17 residues. Germline assignment: CDR1 LGHNA and CDR2 YNFKEQ.

The sample holds a few counts of this clone. The CDR3 sequence: CSGRTGGTGANVLTF. CDR3 nucleotides: TGCAGCGGGCGGACAGGGGGGACTGGGGCCAACGTCCTGACTTTC. This chain connects TRBV29-1 to TRBJ2-6; 10 bases agree with TRBD1. Germline loops: CDR1 SQVTM, CDR2 ANQGSEA. V gave up 7 bases and J gave up 2 bases; unmatched junction bases: 5. This CDR3 contains 15 residues. Supplemented by reference TRBV29-1 and TRBJ2-6, the full variable domain reads SAVISQKPSRDICQRGTSLTIQCQVDSQVTMMFWYRQQPGQSLTLIATANQGSEATYESGFVIDKFPISRPNLTFSTLTVSNMSPEDSSIYLCSGRTGGTGANVLTFGAGSRLTVL.

The chain joins TRBV9 to TRBJ2-1; 10 bases fit TRBD2. The CDR3 spans 15 residues. Trimming cost V 3 bases and J 2 bases; bases outside gene matches: 2. CDR1 and CDR2 from the germline V gene are SGDLS and YYNGEE. The CDR3 sequence is CASSATSGAYNEQFF. The CDR3 DNA reads TGTGCCAGCAGCGCCACTAGCGGGGCCTACAATGAGCAGTTCTTC.

V is TRBV5-1 and J is TRBJ1-1; possibly TRBD1 for D (6 bases). This CDR3 has 15 amino acids. V lost 3 bases and J 1 base, leaving 13 bases between the germline ends. From germline, CDR1 is SGHRS and CDR2 YFSETQ. The CDR3 sequence is CASSWGGGANTEAFF. The CDR3 nucleotides read TGCGCCAGCAGCTGGGGCGGGGGGGCGAACACTGAAGCTTTCTTT.

This clone was counted many times. The rearrangement links TRBV13 to TRBJ1-1; D is undetermined. CDR1 PRHDT and CDR2 FYEKMQ come from the germline V gene (reference sequence). V was trimmed by 7 bases and J by 7 bases, leaving 10 bases between them. The CDR3 is 11 amino acids. The CDR3 protein is CASMREIEAFF. In nucleotides, the CDR3 is TGTGCCAGCATGAGGGAAATTGAAGCTTTCTTT.

This clone was seen at least ten times. The chain recombines TRBV7-8 with TRBJ1-1; tentative D call: TRBD1 (5 bases). The germline V gene encodes CDR1 SGHVS and CDR2 FQNEAQ. CDR3 size: 13 residues. V dropped 6 bases and J dropped 0 bases, with 8 bases sitting between them. The CDR3 DNA follows: TGTGCCAGCAGACGGACATTGAACACTGAAGCTTTCTTT. This translates into CASRRTLNTEAFF.

V gene TRBV9 combines with J gene TRBJ2-5; 10 bases fit TRBD2. After removal of 7 bases from V and 5 bases from J, the junction contained 17 bases not matched to a gene. The CDR3 contains 17 residues. Germline V gene data show CDR1 as SGDLS and CDR2 as YYNGEE. CDR3 DNA sequence: TGTGCCAGCTCCGGCACGGGGAGCGGGGGGGCCCGCGAGACCCAGTACTTC. It is translated as CASSGTGSGGARETQYF.

V is TRBV5-1 and J is TRBJ1-2, with D possibly matching TRBD1 (5 bases). Trimming pared 4 bases from V and 4 bases from J, leaving 20 bases between. Germline loops: CDR1 SGHRS, CDR2 YFSETQ. The CDR3 spans 16 residues. CDR3 loop: CASSVGRGGEGYGYTF. For the CDR3, the DNA is TGCGCCAGCAGCGTCGGGCGGGGGGGTGAAGGCTATGGCTACACCTTC.

This clone was recorded a few times. The chain employs TRBV5-1 and TRBJ1-5; D is uncertain. The CDR3 is 13 residues long. Germline V gives CDR1 SGHRS, CDR2 YFSETQ. V lost 2 bases, J lost 3 bases, and 6 bases lay in between. This CDR3 is CASSFADNQPQHF. The CDR3 region has the DNA TGCGCCAGCAGCTTCGCAGACAATCAGCCCCAGCATTTT.

This clone was counted between two and nine times. V usage is TRBV29-1 and J usage is TRBJ1-1, with 8 bases that match TRBD1. CDR3 length: 16 residues. V trimming: 5 bases; J trimming: 7 bases; junction bases outside the gene matches: 18. Germline values: CDR1 SQVTM, CDR2 ANQGSEA. CDR3 loop: CSVPRRQGRGIGEAFF. The CDR3 DNA is TGCAGCGTTCCTCGTAGACAGGGGAGAGGTATTGGTGAAGCTTTCTTT. The variable domain in full, completed from reference TRBV29-1 and TRBJ1-1, reads SAVISQKPSRDICQRGTSLTIQCQVDSQVTMMFWYRQQPGQSLTLIATANQGSEATYESGFVIDKFPISRPNLTFSTLTVSNMSPEDSSIYLCSVPRRQGRGIGEAFFGQGTRLTVV.

This clone was counted a few times. V and J are TRBV6-1 and TRBJ2-3; 7 nucleotides agree with TRBD2. CDR3 size: 16 residues. The germline V gene has CDR1 MNHNS and CDR2 SASEGT. V lost 4 bases and J lost 6; bases outside the gene matches: 13. DNA of the CDR3: TGTGCCAGCAGTGCCCTACAGGCGGGGGAGGGGGATACGCAGTATTTT. This translates into CASSALQAGEGDTQYF.

This clone was counted many times. The rearrangement uses TRBV6-5 and TRBJ2-3; tentatively, D is TRBD1 (5 bases). V was trimmed by 2 bases and J by 1 base, leaving 7 bases between them. The CDR3 is 14 residues long. From germline, CDR1 is MNHEY and CDR2 SVGAGI. This chain's CDR3 is CASSYVGGTDTQYF. The CDR3 DNA reads TGTGCCAGCAGTTACGTAGGGGGCACAGATACGCAGTATTTT.

The sample holds a few counts of this clone. V and J are TRBV9 and TRBJ2-6; 7 bases are a match to TRBD2. This CDR3 region has 16 residues. CDR1 SGDLS and CDR2 YYNGEE come from the germline V gene. After removal of 4 bases from V and 0 bases from J, the junction contained 4 bases not matched to a gene. The CDR3 loop is CASSTRGDSGANVLTF. In DNA, the CDR3 is TGTGCCAGCAGCACACGGGGGGACTCTGGGGCCAACGTCCTGACTTTC.

This chain uses TRBV28 with TRBJ2-3; 10 nucleotides align to TRBD2. In germline, CDR1 is MDHEN, CDR2 SYDVKM. J lost 1 base, V lost 6 bases, and 4 bases had no gene match. The CDR3 covers 15 residues. The CDR3 sequence: CASRSGGAGTDTQYF. In nucleotides, the CDR3 is TGTGCCAGCAGGAGCGGGGGGGCGGGCACAGATACGCAGTATTTT.

As regards this clone: A much larger clone sits a single nucleotide away, making a read error possible. CDR3 nucleotides: TGTGCCAGCAGCGTAGGGGGAGCTCTTGGCTACACCTTC. Translated, it gives CASSVGGALGYTF. This sequence joins TRBV9 and TRBJ1-2; no clear D gene. The germline gives CDR1 SGDLS, CDR2 YYNGEE. The V end was cut by 0 bases, the J end by 7 bases, with 10 bases between. This CDR3 has 13 amino acids.

The sample holds many counts of this clone. The J gene is TRBJ2-7, the V gene TRBV2; no clear D gene. CDR1 is SNHLY and CDR2 is FYNNEI in the germline V gene. Trimming removed 6 bases at V and 2 bases at J, with 14 bases between. This CDR3 comprises 14 residues. CDR3: CASRRSRSAYEQYF. The CDR3 DNA follows: TGTGCCAGCAGGAGAAGCCGGTCCGCCTACGAGCAGTACTTC.

This clone appeared many times. The V and J genes are TRBV7-2 and TRBJ2-1, with 9 bases fitting TRBD2. The CDR3 consists of 16 residues. CDR1 and CDR2 (germline): SGHTA, FQGNSA. V lost 2 bases and J lost 3; bases outside the gene matches: 5. The CDR3 is CASSLLAGALYNEQFF. DNA for the CDR3: TGTGCCAGCAGCTTATTAGCGGGGGCCCTCTACAATGAGCAGTTCTTC.

The V and J genes are TRBV7-9 and TRBJ1-2; no clear D gene. Looked up from germline, CDR1 is SEHNR and CDR2 is FQNEAQ (reference sequence). This CDR3 is built from 14 residues. The ends were cut back, 1 base at V and 8 bases at J, with 14 bases in the middle. CDR3 in DNA: TGTGCCAGCAGCTTAGATGAGGGTTTTCGAGGCTACACCTTC. Its protein is CASSLDEGFRGYTF.

A few counts support this clone. V usage is TRBV25-1 and J usage is TRBJ1-2; D possibly corresponds to TRBD1 (5 bases). Trimming removed 3 bases from V and 7 bases from J, with 18 bases in between. The CDR3 spans 15 residues. The V gene's germline CDR1 is MGHDK and CDR2 SYGVNS. CDR3 nucleotides: TGTGCCAGCAGTGATTCGGTTACAGGAGGGTTTGGCTACACCTTC. This codes for CASSDSVTGGFGYTF.

The V call is TRBV6-6, the J call TRBJ2-7; the match to TRBD1 covers 11 bases. The CDR3 runs 13 residues. CDR1 MNHNY and CDR2 SVGAGI come from the germline V gene (reference sequence). V lost 8 bases to trimming and J lost 6 bases; unmatched junction nucleotides: 6. Written as DNA, the CDR3 is TGTGCCAGCCTGGGACAGGGGGGGGGCGAGCAGTACTTC. Its translation: CASLGQGGGEQYF.

This clone came up a few times. V gene TRBV7-2 combines with J gene TRBJ2-1; TRBD2 agrees at 8 bases. The trim removed 4 bases at V and 14 bases at J, leaving 10 bases unmatched. The CDR3 is made up of 13 amino acids. Per the germline V gene, CDR1 is SGHTA and CDR2 is FQGNSA. CDR3 protein: CASSSNIGLAKFF. CDR3 in DNA: TGTGCCAGCAGCTCCAACATCGGACTAGCTAAGTTCTTC.

The rearrangement links TRBV6-6 to TRBJ1-1; 7 nucleotides line up with TRBD1. The CDR3 totals 14 residues. After removal of 2 bases from V and 6 bases from J, the junction contained 6 bases not matched to a gene. Germline V gene sequence: CDR1 MNHNY, CDR2 SVGAGI (reference sequence). As DNA, the CDR3 is TGTGCCAGCAGTTACGGACAGGATACTCCTGAAGCTTTCTTT. It is translated as CASSYGQDTPEAFF.

This clone was found a few times. The rearrangement links TRBV7-2 to TRBJ2-1; 7 bases map to TRBD2. This CDR3 spans 16 amino acids. V shed 4 bases, J shed 1 base, and the junction held 7 bases outside the gene matches. CDR1 is SGHTA and CDR2 is FQGNSA in the germline V gene. The CDR3 sequence: CASSSLADPSYNEQFF. Written as DNA, the CDR3 is TGTGCCAGCAGCTCCCTAGCGGATCCATCCTACAATGAGCAGTTCTTC.

This clone was seen a few times. The rearrangement links TRBV7-9 to TRBJ1-5; 8 bases fit TRBD1. V shed 4 bases and J 3 bases; nucleotides not matched to a gene: 2. CDR3 length: 14 residues. Germline V gene lookup returns CDR1 SEHNR and CDR2 FQNEAQ (reference sequence). This CDR3 reads CASSWGQDNQPQHF. For the CDR3, the DNA is TGTGCCAGCAGCTGGGGACAGGACAATCAGCCCCAGCATTTT.

The rearrangement joins TRBV6-5 to TRBJ1-2; a weak D match, TRBD1 (5 bases). CDR1 MNHEY and CDR2 SVGAGI come from the germline V gene. V gave up 8 bases and J gave up 4 bases, with 17 bases separating them. The CDR3 has 14 amino acids. DNA for the CDR3: TGTGCCAGCTACCGTCGGGGGTCGAGCTATGGCTACACCTTC. Its translation: CASYRRGSSYGYTF.